These T cell receptor beta chains were read from a single sample in a study of graft-versus-host responses after intestinal transplantation. Their antigen targets remain unknown. Clones were read by immunoSEQ multiplex PCR, and TCRdb kept only the in-frame ones, dropping some. The repertoire holds some 95,000 clones, with 91% as singletons. This sample comprised unstimulated CD8+ T cells sorted from spleen or lymph node cells, obtained before intestinal transplant. The receptors shown here come from a human donor who received an intestinal transplant. Both conserved end residues are part of each CDR3. A D gene is named only where the DNA matches it firmly. The size of a clone is reported for some rows only, either as once, few or many, or as a class for expanded clones.

J gene,D gene,clone size,V gene,CDR3 DNA,CDR3 protein
TRBJ1-1,TRBD1,.,TRBV29-1,TGCAGCGCTGAGGAACAGGGGGACACTGAAGCTTTCTTT,CSAEEQGDTEAFF
TRBJ1-6,TRBD1,.,TRBV27,TGTGCCAGCAGTTTAGGGACAGCTACCAACTATAATTCACCCCTCCACTTT,CASSLGTATNYNSPLHF
TRBJ2-3,.,.,TRBV5-5,TGTGCCAGCAGCCACCTCGGGGATACGCAGTATTTT,CASSHLGDTQYF
TRBJ2-7,.,.,TRBV27,TGTGCCAGCAACCTAGAGAAGAACAGGGACTACGAGCAGTACTTC,CASNLEKNRDYEQYF
TRBJ2-1,TRBD2,.,TRBV7-9,TGTGCCAGCAGCGCGACTAGCGGGATTGTGGATGAGCAGTTCTTC,CASSATSGIVDEQFF
TRBJ2-2,.,.,TRBV7-6,TGTGCCAGCACCCAGGGCACCGGGGAGCTGTTTTTT,CASTQGTGELFF
TRBJ2-5,TRBD1,.,TRBV29-1,TGCAGCGCTGGAGGGCAGGGGGCTCGGGAGACCCAGTACTTC,CSAGGQGARETQYF
TRBJ2-3,TRBD2,.,TRBV27,TGTGCCAGCAGTCTGCTAGCGGGGGGGACAGATACGCAGTATTTT,CASSLLAGGTDTQYF
TRBJ2-7,TRBD1,.,TRBV5-6,TGTGCCAGCAGCTGGGGGACAGGGCGGAACTACGAGCAGTACTTC,CASSWGTGRNYEQYF
TRBJ2-7,.,few,TRBV5-1,TGCGCCAGCAGCTTGTACCTCCCGGGGACCTACGAGCAGTACTTC,CASSLYLPGTYEQYF
TRBJ2-7,.,.,TRBV5-1,TGCGCCAGCAGCTTGGAAGGGGGGGACGAGCAGTACTTC,CASSLEGGDEQYF
TRBJ2-1,TRBD2,once,TRBV5-6,TGTGCCAGCACCCTCCTAGCGGTCAATGAGCAGTTCTTC,CASTLLAVNEQFF
TRBJ2-1,.,.,TRBV2,TGTGCTAGAGGTAACCCCCTCAATGAGCAGTTCTTC,CARGNPLNEQFF
TRBJ2-5,TRBD1,.,TRBV7-2,TGTGCCAGCAGTACACGGACAGGGGGGGAGACCCAGTACTTC,CASSTRTGGETQYF
TRBJ2-1,.,.,TRBV4-3,TGCGCCAGCAGCCAGCAAGAGGCAGGGTCCCACAATGAGCAGTTCTTC,CASSQQEAGSHNEQFF
TRBJ2-2,TRBD2,once,TRBV12-5,TGTGCTAGTGGCCTTGCCCCTAGCGGGGGTACCTCGAACACCGGGGAGCTGTTTTTT,CASGLAPSGGTSNTGELFF
TRBJ2-1,TRBD2,.,TRBV15,TGTGCCATCTCCCCCGGGGCTAGCGGCACCAATGAGCAGTTCTTC,CAISPGASGTNEQFF
TRBJ2-3,TRBD1,.,TRBV5-6,TGTGCCAGCAGCCCCCTCGGACAGGAGGATACGCAGTATTTT,CASSPLGQEDTQYF
TRBJ2-4,TRBD2,once,TRBV7-9,TGTGCCAGCAGCCTTCCTAGCGGGGGGGCCCAAAACATTCAGTACTTC,CASSLPSGGAQNIQYF
TRBJ2-5,.,.,TRBV13,TGTGCCAGCAGCGGATCCGGAGAGGGCGTAAAGACCCAGTACTTC,CASSGSGEGVKTQYF
TRBJ2-1,TRBD2,.,TRBV28,TGTGCCAGCAGTTTAGCTAGCGGGAATGAGCAGTTCTTC,CASSLASGNEQFF
TRBJ1-1,.,.,TRBV27,TGTGCCAGCAGTTTATACGGGGTGAACACTGAAGCTTTCTTT,CASSLYGVNTEAFF
TRBJ2-7,TRBD1,.,TRBV30,TGTGCCTGGAGCCGACAGGGAGAACCGCGCGAGCAGTACTTC,CAWSRQGEPREQYF
TRBJ1-2,.,once,TRBV10-2,TGCGCCAGCAGTGAGTCGGGGCCAGAGGATGGCTACACCTTC,CASSESGPEDGYTF
TRBJ2-3,.,.,TRBV12-5,TGTGCTAGTGGCCCGGGACTGGGAAAGTATACAGATACGCAGTATTTT,CASGPGLGKYTDTQYF
TRBJ2-7,TRBD2,.,TRBV4-3,TGCGCCAGCAGCCAAGATCCTAGCGGGGGATACGAGCAGTACTTC,CASSQDPSGGYEQYF
TRBJ2-5,.,.,TRBV7-2,TGTGCCAGCAGCCACTGGCGTAGCGAGGCTGGGACCCAGTACTTC,CASSHWRSEAGTQYF